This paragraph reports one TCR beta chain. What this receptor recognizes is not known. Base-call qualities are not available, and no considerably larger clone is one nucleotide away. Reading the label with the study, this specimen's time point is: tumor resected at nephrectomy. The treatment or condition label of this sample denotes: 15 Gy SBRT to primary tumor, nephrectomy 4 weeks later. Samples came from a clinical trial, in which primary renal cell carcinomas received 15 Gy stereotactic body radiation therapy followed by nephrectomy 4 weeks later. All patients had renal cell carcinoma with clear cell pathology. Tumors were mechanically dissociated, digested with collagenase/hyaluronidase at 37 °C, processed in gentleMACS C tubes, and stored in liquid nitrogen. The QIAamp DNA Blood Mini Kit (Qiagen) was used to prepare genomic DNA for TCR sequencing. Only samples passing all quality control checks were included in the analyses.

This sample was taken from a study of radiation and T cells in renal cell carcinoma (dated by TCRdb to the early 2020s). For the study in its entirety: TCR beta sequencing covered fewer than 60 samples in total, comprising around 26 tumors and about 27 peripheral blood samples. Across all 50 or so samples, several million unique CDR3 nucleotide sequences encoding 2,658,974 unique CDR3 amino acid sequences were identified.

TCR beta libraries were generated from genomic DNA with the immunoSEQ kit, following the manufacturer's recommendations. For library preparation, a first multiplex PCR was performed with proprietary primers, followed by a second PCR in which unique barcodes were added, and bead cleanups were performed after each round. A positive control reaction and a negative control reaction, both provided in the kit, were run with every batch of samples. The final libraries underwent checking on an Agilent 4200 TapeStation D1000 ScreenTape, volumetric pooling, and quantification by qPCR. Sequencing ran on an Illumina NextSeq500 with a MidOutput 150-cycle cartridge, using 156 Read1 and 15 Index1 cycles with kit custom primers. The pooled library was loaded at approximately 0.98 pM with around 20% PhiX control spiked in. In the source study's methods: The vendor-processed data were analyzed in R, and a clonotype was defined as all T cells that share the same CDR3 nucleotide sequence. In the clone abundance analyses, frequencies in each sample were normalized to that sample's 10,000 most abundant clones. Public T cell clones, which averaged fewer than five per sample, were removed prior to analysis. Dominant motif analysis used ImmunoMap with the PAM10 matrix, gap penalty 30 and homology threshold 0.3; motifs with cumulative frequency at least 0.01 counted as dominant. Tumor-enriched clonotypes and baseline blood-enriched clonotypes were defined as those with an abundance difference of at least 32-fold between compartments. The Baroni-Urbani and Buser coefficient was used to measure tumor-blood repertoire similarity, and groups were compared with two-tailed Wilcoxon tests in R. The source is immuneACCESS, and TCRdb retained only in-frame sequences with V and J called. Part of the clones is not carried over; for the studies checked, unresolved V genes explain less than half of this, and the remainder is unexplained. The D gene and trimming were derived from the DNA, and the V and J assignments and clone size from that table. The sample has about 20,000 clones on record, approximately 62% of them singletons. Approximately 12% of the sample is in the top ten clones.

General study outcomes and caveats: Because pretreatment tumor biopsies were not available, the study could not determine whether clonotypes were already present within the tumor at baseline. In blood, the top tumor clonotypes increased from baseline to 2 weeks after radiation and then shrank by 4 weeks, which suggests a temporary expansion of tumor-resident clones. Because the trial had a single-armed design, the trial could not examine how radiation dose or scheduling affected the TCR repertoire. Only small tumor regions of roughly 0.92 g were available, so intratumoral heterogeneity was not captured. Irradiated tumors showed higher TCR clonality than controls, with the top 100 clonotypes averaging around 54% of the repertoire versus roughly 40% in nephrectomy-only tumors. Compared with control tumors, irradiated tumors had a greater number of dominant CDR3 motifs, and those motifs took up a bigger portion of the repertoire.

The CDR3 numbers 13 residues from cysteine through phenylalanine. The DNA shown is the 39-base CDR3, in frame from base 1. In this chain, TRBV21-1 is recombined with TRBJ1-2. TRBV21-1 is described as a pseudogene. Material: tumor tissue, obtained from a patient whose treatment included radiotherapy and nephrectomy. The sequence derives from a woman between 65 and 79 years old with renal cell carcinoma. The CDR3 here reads CASSKALSGGYTF. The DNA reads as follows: TGTGCCAGCAGCAAAGCGCTTTCGGGTGGCTACACCTTC.